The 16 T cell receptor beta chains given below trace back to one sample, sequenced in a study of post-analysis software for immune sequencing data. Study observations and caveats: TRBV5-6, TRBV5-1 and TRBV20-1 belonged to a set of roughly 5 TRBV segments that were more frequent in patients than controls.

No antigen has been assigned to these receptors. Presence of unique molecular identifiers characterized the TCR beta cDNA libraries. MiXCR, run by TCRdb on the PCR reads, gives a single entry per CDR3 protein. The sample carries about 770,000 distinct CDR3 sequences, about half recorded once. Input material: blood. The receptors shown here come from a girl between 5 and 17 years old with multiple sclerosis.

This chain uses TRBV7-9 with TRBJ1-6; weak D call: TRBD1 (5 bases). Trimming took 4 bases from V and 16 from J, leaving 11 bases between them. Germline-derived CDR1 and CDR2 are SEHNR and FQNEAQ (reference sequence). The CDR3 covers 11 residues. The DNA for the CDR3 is TGTGCCAGCAGCTCGGACAAGCAACTCCACTTT. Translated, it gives CASSSDKQLHF.

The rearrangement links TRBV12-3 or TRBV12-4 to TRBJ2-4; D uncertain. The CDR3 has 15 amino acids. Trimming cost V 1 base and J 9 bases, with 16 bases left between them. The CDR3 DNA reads TGTGCCAGCAGTTTAGAACCTGTGGCAGTCTCCATTCAGTACTTC. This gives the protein CASSLEPVAVSIQYF.

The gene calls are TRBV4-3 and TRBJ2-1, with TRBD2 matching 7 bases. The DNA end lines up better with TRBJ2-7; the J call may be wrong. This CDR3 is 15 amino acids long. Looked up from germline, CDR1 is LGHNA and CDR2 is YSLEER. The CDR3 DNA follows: TGCGCCAGCAGCCAAGCCCGACTAGCAGCCAATGAGCAGTACTTC. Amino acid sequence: CASSQARLAANEQYF.

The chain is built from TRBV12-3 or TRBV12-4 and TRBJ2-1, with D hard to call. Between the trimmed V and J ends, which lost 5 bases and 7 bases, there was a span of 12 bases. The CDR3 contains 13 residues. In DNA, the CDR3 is TGTGCCAGCAGTCCTTATTCCGCAAATGAGCAGTTCTTC. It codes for CASSPYSANEQFF.

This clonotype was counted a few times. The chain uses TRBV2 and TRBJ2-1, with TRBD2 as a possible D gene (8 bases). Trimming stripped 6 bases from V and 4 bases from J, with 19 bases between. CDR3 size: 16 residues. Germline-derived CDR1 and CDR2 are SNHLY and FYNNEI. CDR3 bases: TGTGCCAGCAGAAGGGGGCTCGCGGGAGGTTACAATGAGCAGTTCTTC. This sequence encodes CASRRGLAGGYNEQFF.

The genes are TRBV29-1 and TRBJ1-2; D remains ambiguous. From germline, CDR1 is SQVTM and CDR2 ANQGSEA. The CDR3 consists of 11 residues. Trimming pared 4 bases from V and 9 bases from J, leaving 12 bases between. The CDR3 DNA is TGCAGCGTTGCCGACGGACGAAGCTACACCTTC. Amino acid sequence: CSVADGRSYTF.

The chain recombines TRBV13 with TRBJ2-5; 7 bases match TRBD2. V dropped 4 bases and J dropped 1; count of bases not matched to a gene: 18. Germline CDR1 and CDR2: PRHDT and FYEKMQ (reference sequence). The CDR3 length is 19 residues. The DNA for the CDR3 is TGTGCCAGCAGCTCCCGTGGGGCGGGAGAAGGGAGGTTCCAAGAGACCCAGTACTTC. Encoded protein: CASSSRGAGEGRFQETQYF.

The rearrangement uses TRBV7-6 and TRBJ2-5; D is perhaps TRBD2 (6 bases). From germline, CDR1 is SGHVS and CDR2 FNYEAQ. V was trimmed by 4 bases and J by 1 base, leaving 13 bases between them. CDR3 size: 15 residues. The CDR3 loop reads CASSSRIGGQETQYF. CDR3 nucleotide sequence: TGTGCCAGCAGCTCTCGGATCGGGGGCCAAGAGACCCAGTACTTC. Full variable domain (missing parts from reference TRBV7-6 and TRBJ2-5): GAGVSQSPRYKVTKRGQDVALRCDPISGHVSLYWYRQALGQGPEFLTYFNYEAQQDKSGLPNDRFSAERPEGSISTLTIQRTEQRDSAMYRCASSSRIGGQETQYFGPGTRLLVL.

The CDR3 spells CATSDFRLTDTQYF. The CDR3 DNA is TGTGCCACCAGTGATTTTCGACTAACAGATACGCAGTATTTT. The chain has TRBV24-1 and TRBJ2-3; D might be TRBD2 (5 bases). The length of the CDR3 is 14 residues. The germline V gene has CDR1 KGHDR and CDR2 SFDVKD. Deletions cut 1 base from V and 3 bases from J, with 7 bases between.

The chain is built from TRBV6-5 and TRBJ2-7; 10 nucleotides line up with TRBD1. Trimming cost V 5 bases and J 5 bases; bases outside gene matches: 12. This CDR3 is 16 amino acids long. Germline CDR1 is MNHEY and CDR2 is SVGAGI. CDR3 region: CASSPPSRDRGHEQYF. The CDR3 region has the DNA TGTGCCAGCAGTCCACCTTCCCGGGACAGGGGTCACGAGCAGTACTTC.

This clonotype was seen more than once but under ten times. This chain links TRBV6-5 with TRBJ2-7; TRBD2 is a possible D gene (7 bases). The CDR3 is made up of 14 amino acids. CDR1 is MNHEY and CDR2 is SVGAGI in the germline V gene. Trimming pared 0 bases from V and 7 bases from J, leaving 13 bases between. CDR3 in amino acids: CASSYSGRGVEQYF. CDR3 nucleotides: TGTGCCAGCAGTTACTCGGGGAGGGGGGTTGAGCAGTACTTC.

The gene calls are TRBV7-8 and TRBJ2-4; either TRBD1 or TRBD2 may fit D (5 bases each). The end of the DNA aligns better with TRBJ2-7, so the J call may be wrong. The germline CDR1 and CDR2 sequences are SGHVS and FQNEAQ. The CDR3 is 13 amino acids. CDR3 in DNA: TGTGCCAGCAGCCCGGGACGGAAATACGAGCAGTACTTC. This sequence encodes CASSPGRKYEQYF.

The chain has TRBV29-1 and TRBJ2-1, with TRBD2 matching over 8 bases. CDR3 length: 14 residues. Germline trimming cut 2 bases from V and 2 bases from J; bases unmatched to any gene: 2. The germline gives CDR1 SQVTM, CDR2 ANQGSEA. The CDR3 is CSVETGGPYNEQFF. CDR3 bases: TGCAGCGTTGAAACGGGAGGGCCCTACAATGAGCAGTTCTTC.

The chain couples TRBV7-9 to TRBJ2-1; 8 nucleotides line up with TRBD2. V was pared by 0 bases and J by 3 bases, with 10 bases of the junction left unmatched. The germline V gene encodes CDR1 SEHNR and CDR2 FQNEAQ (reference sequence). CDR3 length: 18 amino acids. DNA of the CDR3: TGTGCCAGCAGCTTAGCCCTAGCCCGACTAGCGAGCTACAATGAGCAGTTCTTC. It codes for CASSLALARLASYNEQFF.

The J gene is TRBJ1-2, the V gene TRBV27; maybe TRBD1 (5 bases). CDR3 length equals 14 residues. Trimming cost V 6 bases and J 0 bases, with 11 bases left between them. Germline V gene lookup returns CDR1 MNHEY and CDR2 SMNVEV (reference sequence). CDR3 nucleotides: TGTGCCAGCAGCCTACAGGCTTCTAACTATGGCTACACCTTC. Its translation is CASSLQASNYGYTF.

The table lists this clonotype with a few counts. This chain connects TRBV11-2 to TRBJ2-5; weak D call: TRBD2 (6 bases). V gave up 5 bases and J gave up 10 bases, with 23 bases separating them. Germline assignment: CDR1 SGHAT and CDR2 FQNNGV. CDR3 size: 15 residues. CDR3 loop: CASSPEAGPALDQYF. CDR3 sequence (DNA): TGTGCCAGCAGCCCAGAGGCGGGACCCGCACTCGACCAGTACTTC.